This paragraph covers one TCR beta chain sequence. Its target is not known. This sample is part of a study of cytomegalovirus exposure and HLA in healthy donors. The study's findings and limits: In a later analysis, DRB1 alleles had the most associated TCRs; HLA-C alleles the fewest. Of the V segments, some could not be distinguished, including TRBV6-2 and TRBV6-3, and were excluded. The presence/absence work took it that sequencing depth was about the same across donors.

V lost 5 bases and J lost 8, with 12 bases in between. Germline values: CDR1 SEHNR, CDR2 FQNEAQ (reference sequence). The CDR3 consists of 13 residues. The donors gave bone marrow, and they were healthy. The PCR contained 60 Vbeta and 13 Jbeta primers. The method was immunoSEQ multiplex PCR; TCRdb's version includes in-frame clones alone and lacks a portion of them. Seen here are some 130,000 clones, 85% to 90% observed once, and the top ten hold around 5.2%. Material: PBMCs. The gene calls are TRBV7-9 and TRBJ1-4; the D gene is possibly TRBD1 (6 bases). The receptor was isolated from a woman aged 25 to 39 in good health and CMV-seronegative. DNA of the CDR3: TGTGCCAGCAGCACAGGGTCGAGGGAAAAACTGTTTTTT. This codes for CASSTGSREKLFF. The full variable domain, in which reference TRBV7-9 and TRBJ1-4 provide the parts outside the CDR3, is DTGVSQNPRHKITKRGQNVTFRCDPISEHNRLYWYRQTLGQGPEFLTYFQNEAQLEKSRLLSDRFSAERPKGSFSTLEIQRTEQGDSAMYLCASSTGSREKLFFGSGTQLSVL.